This is a list of T cell receptor beta chains from one sample in a study of CD8 T cells in ankylosing spondylitis. TCRdb itself ran the 5' RACE reads through MiXCR, one entry per CDR3 protein. The sample lists about 700,000 distinct CDR3 sequences; 15% to 20% were seen once. Sequencing used blood, either unsorted or a sorted T cell fraction (not recorded which). The receptors come from a male donor with ankylosing spondylitis. Each CDR3 is given with its conserved first and last residue. A D gene is named only where the DNA matches it firmly. Clone size appears in some rows only: once, few, many, or a class for an expanded clone.

DNA: TGTGCCAGCAGCGTTAAGAGTGAGCAGTTCTTC; CDR3: CASSVKSEQFF; V: TRBV14; D: .; J: TRBJ2-1; size: .
DNA: TGCGCCAGCAGCCAAGGGGGGGGCACAATCTACGAGCAGTACTTC; CDR3: CASSQGGGTIYEQYF; V: TRBV4-1; D: .; J: TRBJ2-7; size: few
DNA: TGTGCCAGCAGTGGGTGGGGGAGCTCTGGGGCCAACGTCCTGACTTTC; CDR3: CASSGWGSSGANVLTF; V: TRBV2; D: .; J: TRBJ2-6; size: .
DNA: TGTGCCAGCAGCCCTACGATGGTTGGCGGGGGCAATGAGCAGTTCTTC; CDR3: CASSPTMVGGGNEQFF; V: TRBV7-3; D: TRBD2; J: TRBJ2-1; size: .
DNA: TGTGCCAGCAGAGTAATAGAAAACAATGAGCAGTTCTTC; CDR3: CASRVIENNEQFF; V: TRBV12-3/TRBV12-4; D: .; J: TRBJ2-1; size: few
DNA: TGTGCCAGCAGTCCTCAGACCATGACGAACACCGGGGAGCTGTTTTTT; CDR3: CASSPQTMTNTGELFF; V: TRBV28; D: .; J: TRBJ2-2; size: .
DNA: TGCAGCGTTGGAGGTACAGGGGCCACAGATACGCAGTATTTT; CDR3: CSVGGTGATDTQYF; V: TRBV29-1; D: TRBD1; J: TRBJ2-3; size: few
DNA: TGCAGTGCTAGAGATTGGTGGACCTTAGACAAAAACATTCAGTACTTC; CDR3: CSARDWWTLDKNIQYF; V: TRBV20-1; D: .; J: TRBJ2-4; size: many
DNA: TGTGCCTCTGGTCCCTACGAGCAGTACTTC; CDR3: CASGPYEQYF; V: TRBV28; D: .; J: TRBJ2-7; size: .
DNA: TGCAGTGCTCAGGGAAGGGGGACTAGCACAGATACGCAGTATTTT; CDR3: CSAQGRGTSTDTQYF; V: TRBV20-1; D: .; J: TRBJ2-3; size: many
DNA: TGTGCCAGCAGTTACTCGGGGGGGTTTTACGAGCAGTACTTC; CDR3: CASSYSGGFYEQYF; V: TRBV6-5; D: TRBD2; J: TRBJ2-7; size: few